This T cell receptor beta chain was recorded in a study of OX40 agonist ivuxolimab in advanced cancers. This table comes from immunoSEQ multiplex PCR, and its TCRdb copy is limited to in-frame clones, with some not included. The sample lists around 95,000 clones, less than 95% occurring once. Trimming removed 0 bases from V and 5 bases from J, with 7 bases in between. Germline CDR1 and CDR2: SGHRS and YFSETQ. The CDR3 loop spans 13 amino acids. The chain employs TRBV5-1 and TRBJ2-3, with D tentatively TRBD2 (5 bases). This sequence was found in an adult with an advanced solid tumor such as melanoma, head and neck, liver or kidney cancer. This sample comprised CD4+ or CD8+ T cells sorted from blood, obtained in a trial of the OX40 agonist ivuxolimab. The CDR3 here is CASSLVGEDTQYF. CDR3 sequence (DNA): TGCGCCAGCAGCTTGGTCGGGGAAGATACGCAGTATTTT.